The 8 T cell receptor beta chains below come from one sample, sequenced in a study of control samples from healthy donors and cancer patients. TCRdb keeps only in-frame clones here, not all; method: immunoSEQ multiplex PCR. The data show some 100,000 clones, just under 95% seen once. Sample: blood. The receptors shown here come from a human donor in good health. The donor label of this sample is uncertain.

The chain employs TRBV6-5 and TRBJ1-5; perhaps TRBD1 as D (6 bases). This CDR3 comprises 14 residues. Per the germline V gene, CDR1 is MNHEY and CDR2 is SVGAGI. Trimming removed 8 bases at V and 4 bases at J, with 15 bases between. The CDR3 protein is CASGFGQQNQPQHF. In nucleotides, the CDR3 is TGTGCCAGCGGTTTTGGACAGCAGAATCAGCCCCAGCATTTT.

V is TRBV4-2 and J is TRBJ2-7, with D perhaps being TRBD1 or TRBD2 (5 bases each). Deletions cut 0 bases from V and 3 bases from J, with 18 bases between. The CDR3 spans 17 residues. Germline lookup yields CDR1 LGHNA and CDR2 YNFKEQ. For the CDR3, the DNA is TGTGCCAGCAGCCAAGATTCGGCAGGGACCTTTTTCTACGAGCAGTACTTC. Translating gives CASSQDSAGTFFYEQYF.

V is TRBV7-2 and J is TRBJ2-1; no clear D gene. Deletions cut 4 bases from V and 0 bases from J, with 10 bases between. Germline CDR1 and CDR2: SGHTA and FQGNSA. The CDR3 spans 15 residues. CDR3 in amino acids: CASSSRTASYNEQFF. CDR3 nucleotide sequence: TGTGCCAGCAGCTCCCGGACGGCCTCCTACAATGAGCAGTTCTTC.

The genes are TRBV7-8 and TRBJ1-2; 8 bases are shared with TRBD1. The CDR3 loop spans 17 amino acids. Germline CDR1 SGHVS, CDR2 FQNEAQ. Unmatched junction bases numbered 13, after V lost 1 base and J lost 6 bases. CDR3 amino acids: CASSLDLDRGLYHGYTF. CDR3 coding DNA: TGTGCCAGCAGCTTAGACCTCGACAGGGGTCTTTATCATGGCTACACCTTC.

V usage is TRBV2 and J usage is TRBJ2-7; possibly TRBD1 for D (5 bases). The germline V gene encodes CDR1 SNHLY and CDR2 FYNNEI. The CDR3 has 12 residues. V dropped 8 bases and J dropped 2 bases, with 10 bases sitting between them. The CDR3 protein is CASGREAYEQYV. DNA of the CDR3: TGTGCCAGCGGCAGGGAAGCCTACGAGCAGTACGTC.

This CDR3 reads CATSRSNGIQETQYF. The CDR3 coding sequence is TGTGCCACCAGCAGATCTAACGGGATTCAAGAGACCCAGTACTTC. This chain uses TRBV15 with TRBJ2-5, with D possibly being TRBD2 (5 bases). Germline values: CDR1 LNHNV, CDR2 YYDKDF (reference sequence). Trimming pared 2 bases from V and 2 bases from J, leaving 12 bases between. The CDR3 covers 15 residues.

The gene calls are TRBV18 and TRBJ1-2; no firm D call. CDR1 and CDR2 from the germline V gene are KGHSH and LQKENI. The CDR3 extends over 14 amino acids. With 2 bases removed from V and 8 bases from J, the gap between germline ends came to 15 bases. CDR3 in amino acids: CASSPLAEPGGYTF. The CDR3 bases are TGTGCCAGCTCACCATTGGCGGAGCCTGGGGGCTACACCTTC.

A single count supports this clone. The chain has TRBV11-1 and TRBJ1-6, with no clear D. Per the germline V gene, CDR1 is SGHAT and CDR2 is FQDESV (reference sequence). The CDR3 runs 15 residues. Trimming cost V 5 bases and J 8 bases, with 16 bases left between them. CDR3 sequence: CASSGGTAGDSPLHF. As DNA, the CDR3 is TGTGCCAGCAGCGGCGGAACAGCTGGGGATTCACCCCTCCACTTT.